This T cell receptor (beta chain) was retrieved from a study of T cell responses to AZD1222 COVID-19 vaccine. TCRdb keeps only in-frame clones here, not all; method: immunoSEQ multiplex PCR. The repertoire holds about 84,000 clones, with approximately 92% as singletons. Germline loops: CDR1 SEHNR, CDR2 FQNEAQ (reference sequence). V was clipped by 4 bases and J by 5 bases; unmatched bases: 7. The CDR3 loop spans 14 amino acids. This clonotype was sampled from an adult in good health. The rearrangement uses TRBV7-9 and TRBJ1-2, with 7 bases that match TRBD1. The sample consisted of peripheral blood, taken on day 0 of AZD1222 vaccination. CDR3 in amino acids: CASSSPGQMYGYTF. The CDR3 DNA follows: TGTGCCAGCAGCTCGCCGGGACAGATGTATGGCTACACCTTC.